The text below deals with one T cell receptor beta chain. Germline lookup yields CDR1 LGHDT and CDR2 YNNKEL (reference sequence). The germline V and J ends were trimmed by 0 bases and 5 bases, with 11 bases remaining between them. The CDR3 length is 14 residues. This specimen comes from a study of blood T cell repertoires in COVID-19. Data came from immunoSEQ multiplex PCR; TCRdb stores just in-frame clones and leaves some out. The table includes over 100,000 clones, roughly three quarters detected once. The sequencing sample was made of peripheral blood. V and J are TRBV3-1 (or the pseudogene TRBV3-2) and TRBJ2-7; D is unclear. The TCR sequence derives from a woman aged 70 to 79 with acute or convalescent COVID-19. The DNA for the CDR3 is TGTGCCAGCAGCCAAGATCGGTATCGCCACGAGCAGTACTTC. Protein product: CASSQDRYRHEQYF.